A single sample gave rise to the 8 T cell receptor beta chains below, sequenced in a study of CD8 T cells in Susac syndrome. cDNA came from around 0.5 to 1 ug RNA primed by random hexamers. TCRdb passed the immunoSEQ multiplex PCR reads through MiXCR, listing each CDR3 protein once. This sample has 95,000 to 150,000 distinct CDR3 sequences, with roughly 94% found just once. Sequencing was done on a sample of CD8+ T cells from PBMCs. Source of these receptors: a human donor with Susac syndrome.

This clonotype was seen only once. J is TRBJ1-2 and V is TRBV10-3; D is ambiguous. CDR1 ENHRY and CDR2 SYGVKD come from the germline V gene. V was pared by 3 bases and J by 6 bases, with 5 bases between. This CDR3 has 11 amino acids. The CDR3 is CAISDPDGYTF. The CDR3, as DNA: TGTGCCATCAGTGATCCGGATGGCTACACCTTC.

The chain employs TRBV5-1 and TRBJ2-2; possibly TRBD1 for D (6 bases). This CDR3 has 14 residues. Trimming shortened V by 7 bases and J by 2 bases, and 12 bases separated the two germline ends. From germline, CDR1 is SGHRS and CDR2 YFSETQ. In DNA form, the CDR3 reads TGCGCCAGCTGGACGGGACACAACACCGGGGAGCTGTTTTTT. It is translated as CASWTGHNTGELFF.

This clonotype occurred once. The CDR3 region is CAIIRGQETQYF. The CDR3 bases are TGTGCCATCATCCGGGGCCAAGAGACCCAGTACTTC. This chain uses TRBV19 with TRBJ2-5; D perhaps matches TRBD2 (5 bases). V was clipped by 10 bases and J by 1 base, with 10 bases between them. The CDR3 covers 12 residues. Looked up from germline, CDR1 is LNHDA and CDR2 is SQIVND (reference sequence).

This chain joins TRBV9 and TRBJ2-5; 7 nucleotides agree with TRBD2. Per the germline V gene, CDR1 is SGDLS and CDR2 is YYNGEE. V shed 6 bases, J shed 5 bases, and the junction held 10 bases outside the gene matches. CDR3 size: 14 residues. The CDR3 loop is CASTPQRGGETQYF. The DNA for the CDR3 is TGTGCCAGCACCCCCCAGCGGGGCGGGGAGACCCAGTACTTC.

This rearrangement joins TRBV30 to TRBJ1-2; unclear D gene. The CDR3 is 14 residues long. The germline gives CDR1 GTSNPN, CDR2 SVGIG (reference sequence). V lost 2 bases and J 4 bases, leaving 14 bases between the germline ends. Here the CDR3 DNA reads TGTGCCTGGAGTCCCGGGGAAATACCCTATGGCTACACCTTC. It yields the protein CAWSPGEIPYGYTF. Drawing the rest from reference TRBV30 and TRBJ1-2, the complete variable domain is SQTIHQWPATLVQPVGSPLSLECTVEGTSNPNLYWYRQAAGRGLQLLFYSVGIGQISSEVPQNLSASRPQDRQFILSSKKLLLSDSGFYLCAWSPGEIPYGYTFGSGTRLTVV.

The chain joins TRBV12-3 or TRBV12-4 to TRBJ2-5; D might be TRBD1 (7 bases). Trimming took 4 bases from V and 5 from J, leaving 17 bases between them. The CDR3 has 15 amino acids. Here the CDR3 reads CASSSPGQGGETQYF. The CDR3 nucleotides are TGTGCCAGCAGTTCCCCCGGCCAGGGGGGCGAGACCCAGTACTTC.

This clonotype was detected only once. The V call is TRBV4-3, the J call TRBJ1-4; no clear D. The CDR3 is 16 residues long. With 0 bases removed from V and 4 bases from J, the gap between germline ends came to 12 bases. Germline CDR1 is LGHNA and CDR2 is YSLEER. The CDR3 is CASSQDDTRNNEKLFF. As DNA, the CDR3 is TGCGCCAGCAGCCAAGATGACACCCGGAATAATGAAAAACTGTTTTTT.

The chain couples TRBV20-1 to TRBJ1-2; 9 positions match TRBD1. The germline V gene has CDR1 DFQATT and CDR2 SNEGSKA (reference sequence). V lost 6 bases to trimming and J lost 1 base; unmatched junction nucleotides: 9. The CDR3 loop spans 15 amino acids. The CDR3 is CSALGQGGRNYGYTF. CDR3 in DNA: TGCAGTGCCTTGGGACAGGGAGGTCGTAACTATGGCTACACCTTC.